This entry is about one T cell receptor (beta chain). This clonotype showed up just a few times. The antigen this receptor binds is unknown. No qualities accompany the bases; no much larger clone lies one base away. The sequencing machine was an Illumina NovaSeq 6000. TCRalpha and TCRbeta cDNA libraries were built by 5'RACE with constant-segment primers, adding sample barcodes and unique molecular identifiers. Trizol reagent was used to extract RNA from every sample. Amplification of the libraries took two PCR steps, and the second step added a second sample barcode plus Illumina TruSeq adapters. Sequencing of libraries was performed on an Illumina NovaSeq with 2 x 150 bp paired-end reads. Per the authors' processing: Reads were demultiplexed and collapsed into UMI-guided consensus sequences with migec v1.2.7. Using mixcr v2.1.11, the UMI consensuses were aligned to TRA and TRB V and J templates and assembled into clonotypes. Expanded or contracted clonotypes were those called significant by both edgeR and NoisET, with noise models trained on biological replicates. For edgeR calls, a false discovery rate-adjusted p below 0.01 and a log2 fold-change threshold of 1 were applied. As an exploratory analysis of dynamics, max-normalized trajectories of the 1000 most abundant clonotypes were examined with PCA combined with hierarchical clustering. The CD4 or CD8 phenotype of responding clones was assigned using the separately sequenced CD4+ and CD8+ repertoires. In-frame beta chains were kept once TCRdb had trimmed the public reads at Q25 with fastp and called clones with MiXCR. A single entry per CDR3 protein holds the most common genes and DNA from its merged rows. In this record, the V and J calls reflect TCRdb's handling and not the investigators' own analysis. Recorded for this sample are over 250,000 distinct CDR3 sequences; roughly 15% of them occurred a single time. The top ten clonotypes cover roughly a fifth of the sample.

The sample originates from a study of T-cell memory formation after mild COVID-19 (dated by TCRdb to the early 2020s). With respect to the entire study: Most TCR sequence clusters were specific to one of the two donors. In a couple of donors, T-cell clones that expanded and contracted after mild COVID-19 were followed by sequencing TCRalpha and TCRbeta repertoires longitudinally. The cohort was made up of two young adult volunteers, one female and one male, who were previously healthy. Results and caveats for the whole study, not just this receptor: Contracting CD4+ clones were located mainly in the CM and EM memory subsets, whereas CD8+ clones were found to be enriched in EMRA. Some responding clones were detected in pre-infection memory, suggesting pre-existing cross-reactive memory T cells joined the SARS-CoV-2 response. Clones contracting from day 15 to 85 had balanced CD4/CD8 phenotypes, while a second wave expanding from day 15 to 37 was biased towards CD4+. Whether the second-wave clones peaking on day 37 were SARS-CoV-2 specific was not confirmed. The study included only a couple of mild cases, and larger cohorts that include severe cases with pre-infection samples were judged to be necessary.

PBMCs were isolated by Ficoll-Paque density gradient centrifugation. A distance of 18 bases separates the germline ends of V and J, which lose 0 bases and 9 bases respectively. The germline V gene (reference sequence) supplies CDR1 MNHNY and CDR2 SVGAGI. Its CDR3 holds 17 amino acids, cysteine through phenylalanine. Of all the DNA, just the CDR3 is kept, 51 bases in frame from base 1. This receptor was taken from a man younger than 35 who had mild COVID-19 (a few samples of this study predate the infection). The sample titles of this study are shuffled in the database, so cell type and time point are left out; the donor was told from shared clones. The chain is assembled from TRBV6-6 and TRBJ1-6; D gene: possibly TRBD1, on 6 matching bases. Material for sequencing was PBMCs or a T cell subset sorted from them (not recorded which). The DNA sequence is given as TGTGCCAGCAGTTACTCGATGGGGGCCTTCTCTATTTCACCCCTCCACTTT. This yields the protein CASSYSMGAFSISPLHF.